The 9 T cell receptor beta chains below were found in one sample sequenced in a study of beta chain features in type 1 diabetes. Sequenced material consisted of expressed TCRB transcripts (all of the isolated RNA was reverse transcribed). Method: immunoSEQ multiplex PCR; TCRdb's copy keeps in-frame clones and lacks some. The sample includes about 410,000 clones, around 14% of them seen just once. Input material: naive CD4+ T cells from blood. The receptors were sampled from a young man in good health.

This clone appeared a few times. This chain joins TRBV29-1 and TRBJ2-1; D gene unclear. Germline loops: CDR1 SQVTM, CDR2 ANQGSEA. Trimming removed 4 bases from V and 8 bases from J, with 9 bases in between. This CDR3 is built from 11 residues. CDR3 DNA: TGCAGCGTTGTCCCCGGGCATGAGCAGTTCTTC. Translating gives CSVVPGHEQFF.

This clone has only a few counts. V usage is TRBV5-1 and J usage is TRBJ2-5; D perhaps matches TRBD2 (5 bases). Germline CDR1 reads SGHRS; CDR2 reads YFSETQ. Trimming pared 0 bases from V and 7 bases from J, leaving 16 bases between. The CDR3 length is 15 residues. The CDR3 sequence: CASSLDITSSGTQYF. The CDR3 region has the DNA TGCGCCAGCAGCTTGGATATCACTAGTAGTGGGACCCAGTACTTC.

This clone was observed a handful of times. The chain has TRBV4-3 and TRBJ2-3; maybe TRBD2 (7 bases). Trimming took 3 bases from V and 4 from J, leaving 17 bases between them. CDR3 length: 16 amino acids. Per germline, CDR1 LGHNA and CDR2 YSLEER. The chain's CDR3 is CASSQLLGGGSDTQYF. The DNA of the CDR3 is TGCGCCAGCAGCCAGCTGCTGGGGGGGGGCTCAGATACGCAGTATTTT.

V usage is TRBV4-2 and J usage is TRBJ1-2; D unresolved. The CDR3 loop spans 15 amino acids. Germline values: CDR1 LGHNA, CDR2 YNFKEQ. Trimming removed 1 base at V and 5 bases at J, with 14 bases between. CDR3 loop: CASSQAHEQAYGYTF. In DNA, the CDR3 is TGTGCCAGCAGCCAAGCCCATGAGCAGGCTTATGGCTACACCTTC.

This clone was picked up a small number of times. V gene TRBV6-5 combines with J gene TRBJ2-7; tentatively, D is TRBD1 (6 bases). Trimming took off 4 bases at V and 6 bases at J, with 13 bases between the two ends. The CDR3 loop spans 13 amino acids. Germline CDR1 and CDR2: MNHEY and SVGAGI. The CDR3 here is CASSSTGTTEQYV. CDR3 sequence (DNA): TGTGCCAGCAGTTCCACCGGGACAACCGAGCAGTACGTC.

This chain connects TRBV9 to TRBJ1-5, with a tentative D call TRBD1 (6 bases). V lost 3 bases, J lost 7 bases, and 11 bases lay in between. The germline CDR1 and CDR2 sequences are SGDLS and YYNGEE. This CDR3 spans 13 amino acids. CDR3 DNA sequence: TGTGCCAGCAGCGGCGAGGGGGTCCAGCCCCAGCATTTT. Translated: CASSGEGVQPQHF.

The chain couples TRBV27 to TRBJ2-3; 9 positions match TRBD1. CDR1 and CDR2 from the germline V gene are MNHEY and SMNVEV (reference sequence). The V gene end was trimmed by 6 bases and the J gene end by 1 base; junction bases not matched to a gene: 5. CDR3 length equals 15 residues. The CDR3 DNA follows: TGTGCCAGCAGGGGGGGACAGGGTGGCACAGATACGCAGTATTTT. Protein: CASRGGQGGTDTQYF.

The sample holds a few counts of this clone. In DNA form, the CDR3 reads TGTGCCAGCAGCCTGGGGGAGCCTGGAAACACCATATATTTT. This gives the protein CASSLGEPGNTIYF. The chain combines TRBV9 with TRBJ1-3; maybe TRBD1 (5 bases). V was trimmed by 4 bases and J by 2 bases, leaving 10 bases between them. Germline V CDR1 and CDR2: SGDLS, YYNGEE. This CDR3 comprises 14 residues.

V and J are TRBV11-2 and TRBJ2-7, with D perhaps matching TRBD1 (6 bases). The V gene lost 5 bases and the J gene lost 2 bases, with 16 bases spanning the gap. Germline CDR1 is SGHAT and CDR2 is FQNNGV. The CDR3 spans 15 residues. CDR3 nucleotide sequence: TGTGCCAGCAGCCCCCTCGACAGGTTCGCCTACGAGCAGTACTTC. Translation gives CASSPLDRFAYEQYF.